The clone carrying this TCR beta chain has a handful of counts. Its antigen remains unidentified. The CDR3 is made up of 18 amino acids. Germline CDR1 SGDLS, CDR2 YYNGEE. V gave up 0 bases and J gave up 0 bases; unmatched junction bases: 4. The record originates from a study of blood T cells in healthy people across ages. PCR was performed a second time for roughly 7 to 12 cycles using a sample-barcoded 5' primer and a J-beta primer mix. Each cDNA molecule was tagged by a template-switch adaptor with 12 random nucleotides. From the 5' RACE reads, TCRdb called clonotypes with MiXCR, one entry per CDR3 protein. The sample includes about 570,000 distinct CDR3 sequences, roughly 28% seen only once; the top ten take approximately 18%. The study, taken as a whole, reports: Older age coincided with a roughly linear decline in TCR beta diversity per million T cells.

Sequencing input: blood. This rearrangement joins TRBV9 to TRBJ2-3; 13 bases are shared with TRBD2. The sequence came from a woman between 70 and 85 years old in good health. Here the CDR3 DNA reads TGTGCCAGCAGCGTAGGACTAGCGGGGGGCTATAGCACAGATACGCAGTATTTT. Its protein is CASSVGLAGGYSTDTQYF.